The 21 T cell receptor beta chains in this list originate from one sample, sequenced in a study of blood T cell repertoires in COVID-19 (dated by TCRdb to about 2020). The library was obtained by the immunoSEQ multiplex PCR assay. Not all clones reach the TCRdb copy of this immuneACCESS table, which keeps in-frame sequences only. Checked studies attribute under half of the gap to unresolved V genes and leave the rest unexplained. The sample contains roughly 240,000 clones, about 80% of them found a single time. The ten largest make up approximately 1.9% of the sample. The specimen sequenced was peripheral blood. The receptors shown here come from a woman of 80 years or more with acute or convalescent COVID-19.

The J gene is TRBJ1-5, the V gene TRBV20-1; 7 positions match TRBD1. Germline assignment: CDR1 DFQATT and CDR2 SNEGSKA (reference sequence). The CDR3 consists of 15 residues. V dropped 3 bases and J dropped 1; count of bases not matched to a gene: 6. The CDR3 bases are TGCAGTGCTAGTGAGGGGGCCCGAAGCAATCAGCCCCAGCATTTT. Amino acids: CSASEGARSNQPQHF.

V and J are TRBV3-1 (or the pseudogene TRBV3-2) and TRBJ2-1, with 12 bases aligning to TRBD2. This CDR3 comprises 15 residues. V lost 4 bases, J lost 2 bases, and 0 bases stayed unmatched. Germline-derived CDR1 and CDR2 are LGHDT and YNNKEL (reference sequence). CDR3 in DNA: TGTGCCAGCAGCCCTAGCGGGAGGGCCTACAATGAGCAGTTCTTC. The encoded protein is CASSPSGRAYNEQFF.

This rearrangement joins TRBV3-1 (or the pseudogene TRBV3-2) to TRBJ2-7; TRBD1 matches 10 bases. V trimming: 4 bases; J trimming: 5 bases; junction bases outside the gene matches: 11. This CDR3 region has 16 residues. Germline-derived CDR1 and CDR2 are LGHDT and YNNKEL (reference sequence). CDR3 residues: CASSPGPGQGSNEQYF. In DNA form, the CDR3 reads TGTGCCAGCAGCCCGGGGCCGGGACAGGGGAGCAACGAGCAGTACTTC.

The chain carries TRBV5-1 and TRBJ1-1; 9 nucleotides agree with TRBD1. The CDR3 spans 16 residues. The germline CDR1 and CDR2 sequences are SGHRS and YFSETQ. Trimming took 4 bases from V and 5 from J; bases not matched to a gene: 12. The CDR3 nucleotides read TGCGCCAGCAGCCGACAGGGGGAATTTGGTATGACTGAAGCTTTCTTT. Its protein is CASSRQGEFGMTEAFF.

This clone has more than one count but fewer than ten. The chain is built from TRBV7-8 and TRBJ2-5, with D tentatively TRBD2 (5 bases). The CDR3 is 14 amino acids. The germline V gene has CDR1 SGHVS and CDR2 FQNEAQ. Trimming removed 1 base from V and 6 bases from J, with 12 bases in between. This CDR3 reads CASSLVELAKTQYF. CDR3 bases: TGTGCCAGCAGCTTAGTAGAGCTAGCCAAGACCCAGTACTTC.

This sequence joins TRBV18 and TRBJ1-4; 7 bases match TRBD1. The CDR3 length is 14 residues. The germline V gene has CDR1 KGHSH and CDR2 LQKENI. The J segment lost 2 bases and the V segment lost 5 bases, leaving 2 bases of the junction unmatched. In DNA, the CDR3 is TGTGCCAGCTCAGAGGACAGGACTAATGAAAAACTGTTTTTT. It encodes CASSEDRTNEKLFF.

The rearrangement links TRBV5-5 to TRBJ1-6, with a tentative D call TRBD1 (5 bases). V gave up 0 bases and J gave up 7 bases, with 14 bases separating them. CDR3 size: 16 residues. Germline loops: CDR1 SGHKS, CDR2 YYEKEE (reference sequence). DNA of the CDR3: TGTGCCAGCAGCTTGGGGGTGGCGTCAGGGAATTCACCCCTCCACTTT. As protein: CASSLGVASGNSPLHF.

The V gene is TRBV9, the J gene TRBJ2-1, with TRBD2 matching over 7 bases. The V gene end was trimmed by 3 bases and the J gene end by 5 bases; junction bases not matched to a gene: 2. The V gene's germline CDR1 is SGDLS and CDR2 YYNGEE. The CDR3 runs 13 residues. Written as DNA, the CDR3 is TGTGCCAGCAGCGGGACTAGTGACAATGAGCAGTTCTTC. Protein: CASSGTSDNEQFF.

This clone showed up just a few times. V gene TRBV9 combines with J gene TRBJ2-6, with D possibly TRBD1 on 6 matching bases. The V gene lost 2 bases and the J gene lost 0 bases, with 15 bases spanning the gap. Germline V CDR1 and CDR2: SGDLS, YYNGEE. The CDR3 spans 18 residues. CDR3 loop: CASSVSGAYHSGANVLTF. The DNA for the CDR3 is TGTGCCAGCAGCGTGTCAGGGGCGTACCACTCTGGGGCCAACGTCCTGACTTTC.

This clone was seen more than once but under ten times. The rearrangement joins TRBV7-9 to TRBJ1-1, with D possibly matching TRBD1 (5 bases). The V end was cut by 5 bases, the J end by 5 bases, with 18 bases between. Per germline, CDR1 SEHNR and CDR2 FQNEAQ (reference sequence). CDR3 length equals 15 residues. The CDR3 protein is CASSPSFREGTEAFF. The CDR3 coding sequence is TGTGCCAGCAGCCCCTCGTTCCGGGAGGGGACTGAAGCTTTCTTT. The full variable domain, completed using reference TRBV7-9 and TRBJ1-1, is DTGVSQNPRHKITKRGQNVTFRCDPISEHNRLYWYRQTLGQGPEFLTYFQNEAQLEKSRLLSDRFSAERPKGSFSTLEIQRTEQGDSAMYLCASSPSFREGTEAFFGQGTRLTVV.

The chain joins TRBV19 to TRBJ2-3; the match to TRBD2 covers 12 bases. V gave up 6 bases and J gave up 2 bases; unmatched junction bases: 9. Germline V CDR1 and CDR2: LNHDA, SQIVND (reference sequence). This CDR3 has 17 residues. The CDR3 bases are TGTGCCAGTAGCGATACGGGACTAGCGGGTCCCACAGATACGCAGTATTTT. It specifies CASSDTGLAGPTDTQYF.

The chain uses TRBV19 and TRBJ2-3; TRBD1 might be the D (5 bases). V was cut by 1 base and J by 4 bases, with 9 bases left in between. The CDR3 is made up of 14 amino acids. Germline-derived CDR1 and CDR2 are LNHDA and SQIVND (reference sequence). CDR3 sequence: CASSIGQKADTQYF. CDR3 DNA sequence: TGTGCCAGTAGTATAGGACAGAAAGCAGATACGCAGTATTTT.

CDR3 in amino acids: CASSFSFNPSGGQNEQFF. CDR3 bases: TGTGCCAGCAGCTTCTCATTCAACCCATCAGGGGGCCAGAATGAGCAGTTCTTC. V usage is TRBV7-9 and J usage is TRBJ2-1; 8 bases line up with TRBD1. The germline V gene has CDR1 SEHNR and CDR2 FQNEAQ (reference sequence). The CDR3 extends over 18 amino acids. Losses at the gene ends were 3 bases for V and 7 bases for J; bases not matched to a gene: 17.

The rearrangement links TRBV7-9 to TRBJ2-5; D is possibly TRBD2 (5 bases). The germline gives CDR1 SEHNR, CDR2 FQNEAQ (reference sequence). Trimming left V 2 bases short and J 3 bases short, with 7 bases between. The CDR3 consists of 13 residues. In DNA form, the CDR3 reads TGTGCCAGCAGCTTACCTAGCAAAGAGACCCAGTACTTC. Encoded protein: CASSLPSKETQYF.

The V and J genes are TRBV19 and TRBJ1-2; 8 positions match TRBD1. Per germline, CDR1 LNHDA and CDR2 SQIVND (reference sequence). With V trimmed by 6 bases and J by 8 bases, 8 bases remained unmatched. The CDR3 sequence is 13 residues long. This CDR3 is CASRRTGRFGYTF. DNA for the CDR3: TGTGCCAGTAGGCGGACAGGGAGGTTCGGCTACACCTTC.

A remark on this clone: The same CDR3 also results from other DNA sequences found in this sample. The rearrangement uses TRBV9 and TRBJ2-1, with a possible D match to TRBD2 (5 bases). Germline V gene sequence: CDR1 SGDLS, CDR2 YYNGEE. Trimming left V 0 bases short and J 0 bases short, with 7 bases between. The CDR3 extends over 15 amino acids. The CDR3 DNA is TGTGCCAGCAGCGTAGCCGGGGACTCCTACAATGAGCAGTTCTTC. Translation: CASSVAGDSYNEQFF.

The count of this clone is one. V and J are TRBV6-1 and TRBJ2-2; 10 positions agree with TRBD2. V was pared by 4 bases and J by 2 bases, with 4 bases of the junction left unmatched. The CDR3 extends over 16 amino acids. CDR1 and CDR2 from the germline V gene are MNHNS and SASEGT. Here the CDR3 reads CASSARTSGNTGELFF. The CDR3 coding sequence is TGTGCCAGCAGTGCCCGGACTAGCGGAAACACCGGGGAGCTGTTTTTT.

The chain recombines TRBV28 with TRBJ1-1; D is undetermined. Deletions cut 6 bases from V and 0 bases from J, with 14 bases between. Germline V CDR1 and CDR2: MDHEN, SYDVKM. The CDR3 length is 15 residues. Here the CDR3 reads CASRNRGLLNTEAFF. DNA for the CDR3: TGTGCCAGCAGAAACCGCGGACTGCTGAACACTGAAGCTTTCTTT.

The V call is TRBV6-6, the J call TRBJ1-3; D not certain. Trimming pared 3 bases from V and 0 bases from J, leaving 12 bases between. Germline V lookup: CDR1 MNHNY, CDR2 SVGAGI (reference sequence). The CDR3 loop spans 16 amino acids. As DNA, the CDR3 is TGTGCCAGCAGTTATGCCAGGCTACGCTCTGGAAACACCATATATTTT. It encodes CASSYARLRSGNTIYF.

The chain is built from TRBV29-1 and TRBJ2-7; D is unresolved. The CDR3 is 11 residues long. Germline-derived CDR1 and CDR2 are SQVTM and ANQGSEA. V was cut by 2 bases and J by 6 bases, with 8 bases left in between. The chain's CDR3 is CSVEQLGEQYF. The CDR3 nucleotides are TGCAGCGTTGAACAGCTAGGCGAGCAGTACTTC.

Points on this clone: The sample carries other DNA sequences with the same CDR3. The V gene is TRBV7-2, the J gene TRBJ1-1; the match to TRBD1 covers 9 bases. The CDR3 is 15 amino acids. J was trimmed by 0 bases and V by 5 bases; bases with no gene match: 4. Germline assignment: CDR1 SGHTA and CDR2 FQGNSA. CDR3 sequence (DNA): TGTGCCAGCAGCCTTACAGGGGGCGTGAACACTGAAGCTTTCTTT. Translation gives CASSLTGGVNTEAFF.